One sample yielded the 5 T cell receptor beta chains listed below, sequenced in a study of T-cell memory formation after mild COVID-19. From the 5' RACE reads, TCRdb called clonotypes with MiXCR, one entry per CDR3 protein. The sample consists of about half a million distinct CDR3 sequences, approximately 18% of them appearing once. Sequenced sample: PBMCs or a T cell subset sorted from them (not recorded which). The receptor source for this set is an adult woman who had mild COVID-19 (a few samples of this study predate the infection). Cell type and time point are not known.

The CDR3 region has the DNA TGTGCCAGCACCGGGGGCAGGGGGACAGATACGCAGTATTTT. The encoded protein is CASTGGRGTDTQYF. The J gene is TRBJ2-3, the V gene TRBV12-3 or TRBV12-4; tentative D call: TRBD1 (7 bases). The V gene lost 7 bases and the J gene lost 3 bases, with 14 bases spanning the gap. The CDR3 is 14 amino acids.

The chain joins TRBV18 to TRBJ2-6; D may be TRBD2 (6 bases). Germline CDR1 KGHSH, CDR2 LQKENI. There are 16 residues in the CDR3. V was shortened by 6 bases and J by 0 bases, with 12 bases between the two germline ends. The CDR3 DNA reads TGTGCCAGCTCGCGGGACCCAAGCTCTGGGGCCAACGTCCTGACTTTC. This codes for CASSRDPSSGANVLTF.

This clonotype was picked up many times. The V gene is TRBV29-1, the J gene TRBJ2-2; 7 bases agree with TRBD1. The J segment lost 1 base and the V segment lost 5 bases, leaving 1 base of the junction unmatched. Germline values: CDR1 SQVTM, CDR2 ANQGSEA. The CDR3 has 13 residues. CDR3 nucleotides: TGCAGCGTTTCAGGGGGGAACACCGGGGAGCTGTTTTTT. Its protein product is CSVSGGNTGELFF.

This clonotype has only a few counts. The genes are TRBV5-1 and TRBJ2-7; D is undetermined. Deletions cut 0 bases from V and 2 bases from J, with 12 bases between. This CDR3 contains 15 residues. Germline CDR1 reads SGHRS; CDR2 reads YFSETQ. CDR3 coding DNA: TGCGCCAGCAGCTTGGCCTTTGTAGATACCTACGAGCAGTACTTC. Residues: CASSLAFVDTYEQYF.

The chain recombines TRBV5-1 with TRBJ1-4; 8 bases are a match to TRBD1. This CDR3 contains 16 residues. Germline V gene sequence: CDR1 SGHRS, CDR2 YFSETQ. With 4 bases clipped from V and 4 bases from J, the junction kept 9 bases outside the gene matches. CDR3 nucleotide sequence: TGCGCCAGCAGCACCTCGGGACAGGTGAATAATGAAAAACTGTTTTTT. Encoded protein: CASSTSGQVNNEKLFF.